This T cell receptor (beta chain) came from a study of blood T cell repertoires in COVID-19. Study context: The study drew acute and convalescent COVID-19 samples from the United States, Italy and Spain.

Recruits, aged about 18 to 100 years, lived in approximately 26 US areas. This CDR3 is 13 amino acids long. V was clipped by 5 bases and J by 6 bases, with 13 bases between them. Germline V gene lookup returns CDR1 SNHLY and CDR2 FYNNEI. In the authors' methods: How many nucleated cells were present was estimated from reference gene primer amplification. The table came from immunoSEQ multiplex PCR; TCRdb's copy has only in-frame clones and leaves some out. The D gene and trimming were derived from the DNA, and the V and J assignments and clone size from that table. The profile covers about 220,000 clones, with roughly 80% appearing a single time and approximately 1.4% taken by the ten largest.

V gene TRBV2 combines with J gene TRBJ1-1; D not resolved. The TCR sequence derives from a middle-aged woman with acute COVID-19. Sample: PBMCs or T cells enriched from blood (not recorded which). In nucleotides, the CDR3 is TGTGCCAGCAGTAGGAGGGATAGAGCTGAAGCTTTCTTT. It translates to CASSRRDRAEAFF.